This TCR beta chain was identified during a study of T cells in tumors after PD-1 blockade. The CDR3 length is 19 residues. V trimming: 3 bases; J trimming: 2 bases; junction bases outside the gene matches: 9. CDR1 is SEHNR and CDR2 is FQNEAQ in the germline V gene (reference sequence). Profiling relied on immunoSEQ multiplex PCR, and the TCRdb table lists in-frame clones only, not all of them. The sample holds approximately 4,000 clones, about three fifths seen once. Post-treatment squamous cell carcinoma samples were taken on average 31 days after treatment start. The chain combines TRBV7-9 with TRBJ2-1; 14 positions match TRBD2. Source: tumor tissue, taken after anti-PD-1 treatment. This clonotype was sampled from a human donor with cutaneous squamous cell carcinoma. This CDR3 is CASSLGLAGDRLAYNEQFF. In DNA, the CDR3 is TGTGCCAGCAGCTTGGGACTAGCGGGGGATCGATTAGCCTACAATGAGCAGTTCTTC.